The present T cell receptor beta chain was sequenced within a study of breast tumors, draining lymph nodes, adjacent tissues. CDR3 length equals 12 residues. V was trimmed by 6 bases and J by 6 bases, leaving 9 bases between them. In germline, CDR1 is LNHDA, CDR2 SQIVND (reference sequence). This clonotype was counted at least ten times. Antigen specificity is unknown. TCRdb independently ran MiXCR on the multiplex PCR reads; one entry per CDR3 protein. In the table there are some 19,000 distinct CDR3 sequences, roughly 50% of which are singletons. Study results and limitations: Tumor TCR diversity was below lymph nodes but above nontumor tissue. Tumor T cell lymph node origin was a supported hypothesis, not proven.

The sample was breast tumor tissue. The chain has TRBV19 and TRBJ2-1; D gene uncertain. The sequence was collected from a female donor with breast cancer. Some clones in this sample may be carry-over from other donors' samples. CDR3 sequence (DNA): TGTGCCAGTAGATTCCCCTCCAATGAGCAGTTCTTC. Protein product: CASRFPSNEQFF.